The TCR beta chain under discussion was sequenced for a study of cytomegalovirus exposure and HLA in healthy donors. The study ran its PCR with 60 Vbeta and 13 Jbeta primers. TCRdb's table, derived via immunoSEQ multiplex PCR, lists solely in-frame clones and lacks some. The sample yields under 70,000 clones, around three quarters seen once. Trimming took 0 bases from V and 3 from J; bases not matched to a gene: 1. Germline CDR1 and CDR2: MGHRA and YSYEKL. This CDR3 is built from 15 residues. With regard to this clone: Its specificity is unknown.

Findings and caveats of the study: In most subjects, TCR beta sequences reportedly gave accurate predictions of HLA-A and HLA-B alleles.

The source of this sequence is a woman in her sixties or seventies in good health and CMV-seropositive. The chain couples TRBV4-1 to TRBJ2-5, with 10 bases matching TRBD1. The sample taken for sequencing was PBMCs. The CDR3 region has the DNA TGCGCCAGCAGCCAAGATGGGACAGGGGAAGAGACCCAGTACTTC. Amino acid sequence: CASSQDGTGEETQYF.